This T cell receptor (beta chain) was captured in a study of blood T cell repertoires in COVID-19 (TCRdb year 2020). Background on the whole study: The collaborator samples originated in the United States, Italy and Spain and spanned the acute and convalescent phases of COVID-19. The prospective study material was composed of cDNA or gDNA derived from T cells, B-cell-depleted T cells, or PBMCs. Subjects who had been exposed to COVID-19, were actively infected with it, or had recovered from it provided the deeply sampled blood TCRbeta repertoires that made up the dataset. The repertoires were made available in a free public database intended to serve as a resource for research on the immune response to SARS-CoV-2. Samples came from the ongoing ImmuneRACE study (first 160 participants) plus 1,254 subjects from 6 global collaborators. Sample metadata almost always included a de-identified subject ID, COVID-19 status, age in years and sex. Where available, HLA class I and class II types were obtained from metadata supplied by the sample provider rather than from assay-based typing. Beyond this particular receptor, the publication reports: The quantity of clinical and demographic metadata differed by source and by participant and was supplied without curation.

The junction shows trimming of 11 bases on V and 1 base on J, and the gene matches do not reach 7 bases of it. As encoded in the germline V gene, CDR1 is ENHRY while CDR2 is SYGVKD. The CDR3 has 15 amino acids, counting the end cysteine and phenylalanine. The retained sequence is limited to the CDR3, 45 bases, with the frame set at the first base. In the case of this clone: It lacks a known antigen. No qualities accompany the bases; no much larger clone lies one base away.

Whole blood was collected in K2EDTA tubes by collaborating institutions according to the institutions' own protocols. For TCRbeta analysis, collaborator samples were shipped as frozen whole blood, as isolated PBMCs, or as DNA extracted from either sample type. The immunoSEQ Assay, a bias-controlled multiplex PCR, was used to amplify TCRbeta CDR3 regions from genomic DNA. Regarding the original processing steps: Within the assay, amplification of reference gene primers was used to estimate how many nucleated cells each sample contained. To quantify the absolute abundance of each unique TCRbeta CDR3 rearrangement, sequence reads were collapsed and filtered. For each sample, productive Simpson clonality was calculated by taking the square root of Simpson's diversity index across productive rearrangements. TCRdb took over this immuneACCESS table, retaining in-frame rearrangements with V and J assigned. Such tables are incomplete; in checked studies, under half of the missing clones stem from an unresolved V gene, and the remainder is unexplained. The V and J calls and clone size were taken over from that table, and D and trimming were inferred from the DNA. The sample table lists some 220,000 clones, 60% to 85% of them with a count of one. In total, the top ten clones hold 7.2% of the sample.

The receptor was derived from a woman in her 70s with acute or convalescent COVID-19. The sample comprised peripheral blood. The chain links TRBV10-3 with TRBJ2-3; 12 of the junction bases match TRBD2. The bases read TGTGCCTCTACCCCTAGCGGGGGGGGCACAGATACGCAGTATTTT. It specifies CASTPSGGGTDTQYF.